These 2 T cell receptor beta chains share one sample of origin, sequenced in a study of TIL therapy for anti-PD-1-resistant metastatic lung cancer. Time point meaning: pre-treatment sample, taken before nivolumab and TIL therapy. Most excised metastases sampled were pleural nodules or supraclavicular lymph nodes. Sequencing used immunoSEQ v3. Using immunoSEQ multiplex PCR, the repertoire was profiled, and TCRdb retains in-frame clones only, with some absent. The repertoire has about 7,000 clones, 50% to 70% of them found once; the top ten carry about 8%. The sample here was tumor tissue, taken at baseline. These receptor sequences come from a person aged 25-85 years with non-small cell lung cancer.

This clone is deemed medium-sized (0.01 to 0.1%). This rearrangement joins TRBV5-1 to TRBJ2-2; TRBD1 or TRBD2 may be the D gene (5 bases each). Germline V lookup: CDR1 SGHRS, CDR2 YFSETQ. The CDR3 runs 15 residues. Trimming stripped 0 bases from V and 8 bases from J, with 14 bases between. CDR3 amino acids: CASSLAGAAEGELFF. CDR3 in DNA: TGCGCCAGCAGCTTGGCCGGGGCCGCGGAAGGGGAGCTGTTTTTT.

This clone has a single count. The chain links TRBV7-9 to TRBJ2-7; weak D call: TRBD2 (5 bases). The CDR3 has 11 amino acids. The germline CDR1 and CDR2 sequences are SEHNR and FQNEAQ (reference sequence). V was pared by 8 bases and J by 0 bases, with 5 bases between. The chain's CDR3 is CASGSSYEQYF. DNA for the CDR3: TGTGCCAGCGGGAGCTCCTACGAGCAGTACTTC.